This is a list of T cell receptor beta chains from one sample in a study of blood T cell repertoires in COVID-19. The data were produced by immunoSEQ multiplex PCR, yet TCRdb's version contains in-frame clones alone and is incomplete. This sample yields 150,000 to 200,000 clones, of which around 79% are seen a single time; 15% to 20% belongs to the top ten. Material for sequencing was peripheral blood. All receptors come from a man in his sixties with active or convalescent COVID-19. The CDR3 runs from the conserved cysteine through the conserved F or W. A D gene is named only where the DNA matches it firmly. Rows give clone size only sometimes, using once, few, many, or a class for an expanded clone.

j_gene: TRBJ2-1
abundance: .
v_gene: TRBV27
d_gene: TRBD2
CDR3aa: CASSLLLAGGDEQFF
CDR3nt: TGTGCCAGCAGTTTATTACTAGCGGGAGGCGATGAGCAGTTCTTC

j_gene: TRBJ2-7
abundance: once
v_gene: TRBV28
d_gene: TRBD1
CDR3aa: CASTRPRDSYEQYF
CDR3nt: TGTGCCAGCACCCGTCCCCGGGACAGCTACGAGCAGTACTTC

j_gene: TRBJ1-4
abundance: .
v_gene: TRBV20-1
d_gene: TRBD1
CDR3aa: CSASGTVPNEKLFF
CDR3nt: TGCAGTGCTAGTGGGACAGTCCCTAATGAAAAACTGTTTTTT

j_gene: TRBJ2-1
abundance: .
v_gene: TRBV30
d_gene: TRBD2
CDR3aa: CAWSTFSGSMGNEQFF
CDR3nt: TGTGCCTGGAGTACTTTTAGCGGGAGTATGGGCAATGAGCAGTTCTTC

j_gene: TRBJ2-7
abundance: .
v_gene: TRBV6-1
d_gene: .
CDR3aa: CASSDTTGHSYEQYF
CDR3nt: TGTGCCAGCAGTGATACGACAGGCCACTCCTACGAGCAGTACTTC

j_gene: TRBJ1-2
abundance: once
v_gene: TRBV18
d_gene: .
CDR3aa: CASSFLQDNLANYGYTF
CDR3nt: TGTGCCAGCTCATTTCTACAGGACAACTTGGCTAACTATGGCTACACCTTC

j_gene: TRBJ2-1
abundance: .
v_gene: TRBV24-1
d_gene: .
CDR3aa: CATSPRGAFSYNEQFF
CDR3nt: TGTGCCACCAGTCCCAGGGGGGCATTCTCCTACAATGAGCAGTTCTTC

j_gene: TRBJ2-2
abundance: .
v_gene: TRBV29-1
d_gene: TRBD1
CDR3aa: CSVGGTGASGELFF
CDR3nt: TGCAGCGTTGGGGGGACAGGGGCTTCAGGGGAGCTGTTTTTT

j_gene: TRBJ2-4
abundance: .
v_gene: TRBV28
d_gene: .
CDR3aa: CASSSAGSYPKNIQYF
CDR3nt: TGTGCCAGCAGTTCCGCGGGATCTTACCCCAAAAACATTCAGTACTTC

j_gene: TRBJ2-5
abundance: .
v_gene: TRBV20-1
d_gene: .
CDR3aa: CSASLAEGRGTQYF
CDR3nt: TGCAGTGCTAGTTTAGCGGAGGGACGAGGGACCCAGTACTTC

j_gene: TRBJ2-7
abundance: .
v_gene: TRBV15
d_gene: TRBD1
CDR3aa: CATSGGQGKREQYF
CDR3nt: TGTGCCACCAGCGGAGGACAGGGGAAGCGCGAGCAGTACTTC

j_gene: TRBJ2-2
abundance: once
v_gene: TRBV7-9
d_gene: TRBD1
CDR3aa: CASSPGQALNTGELFF
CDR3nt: TGTGCCAGCAGCCCGGGACAGGCCCTAAACACCGGGGAGCTGTTTTTT

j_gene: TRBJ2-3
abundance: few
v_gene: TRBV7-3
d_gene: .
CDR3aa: CASSLSALAFTGDTQYF
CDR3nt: TGTGCCAGCAGCTTAAGTGCCCTAGCGTTCACGGGGGATACGCAGTATTTT

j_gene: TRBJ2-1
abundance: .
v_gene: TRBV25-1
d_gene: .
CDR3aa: CASSAWHEQFF
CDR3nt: TGTGCCAGCAGTGCGTGGCATGAGCAGTTCTTC

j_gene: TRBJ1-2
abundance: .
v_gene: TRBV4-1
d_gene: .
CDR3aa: CASSQGGVGYTF
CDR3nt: TGCGCCAGCAGCCAAGGGGGGGTTGGCTACACCTTC

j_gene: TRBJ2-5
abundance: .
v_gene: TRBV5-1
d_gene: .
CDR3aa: CASSLGQIGTQYF
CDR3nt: TGCGCCAGCAGCTTGGGACAGATTGGGACCCAGTACTTC

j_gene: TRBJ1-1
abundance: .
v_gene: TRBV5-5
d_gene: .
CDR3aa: CASSLRGRPNTEAFF
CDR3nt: TGTGCCAGCAGCTTGAGGGGTCGGCCGAACACTGAAGCTTTCTTT

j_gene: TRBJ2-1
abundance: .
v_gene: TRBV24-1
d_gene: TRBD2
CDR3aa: CATSQTSGRFGEQFF
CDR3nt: TGTGCCACCAGCCAGACTAGCGGGAGGTTTGGTGAGCAGTTCTTC

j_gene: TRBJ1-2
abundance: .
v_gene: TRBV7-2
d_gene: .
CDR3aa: CASSLRNYGYTF
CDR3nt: TGTGCCAGCAGCTTGAGGAACTATGGCTACACCTTC

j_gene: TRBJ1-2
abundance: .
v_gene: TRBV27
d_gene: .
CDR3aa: CASSLKGGWTEYGYTF
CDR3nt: TGTGCCAGCAGTTTAAAGGGAGGTTGGACGGAATATGGCTACACCTTC

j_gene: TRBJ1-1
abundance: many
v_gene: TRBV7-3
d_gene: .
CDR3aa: CASSPRGGTEAFF
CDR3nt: TGTGCCAGCAGTCCTAGGGGGGGCACTGAAGCTTTCTTT

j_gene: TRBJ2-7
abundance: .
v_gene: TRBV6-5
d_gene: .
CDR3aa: CASSYGGTYEQYF
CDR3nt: TGTGCCAGCAGTTACGGCGGTACCTACGAGCAGTACTTC

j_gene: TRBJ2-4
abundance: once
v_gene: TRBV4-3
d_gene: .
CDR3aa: CASSHSWGLDNIQYF
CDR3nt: TGCGCCAGCAGCCACTCTTGGGGGCTCGATAACATTCAGTACTTC

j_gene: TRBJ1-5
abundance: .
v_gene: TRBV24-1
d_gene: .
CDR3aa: CATGQGNQPQHF
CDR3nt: TGTGCCACCGGTCAGGGGAATCAGCCCCAGCATTTT

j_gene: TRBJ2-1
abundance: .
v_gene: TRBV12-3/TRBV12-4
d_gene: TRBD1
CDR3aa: CASIDDRGIEQFF
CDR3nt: TGTGCCAGCATTGATGACAGGGGGATTGAGCAGTTCTTC

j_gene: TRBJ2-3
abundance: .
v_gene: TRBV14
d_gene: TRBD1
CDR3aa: CASSQTGGGADTQYF
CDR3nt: TGTGCCAGCAGCCAGACAGGGGGAGGAGCAGATACGCAGTATTTT

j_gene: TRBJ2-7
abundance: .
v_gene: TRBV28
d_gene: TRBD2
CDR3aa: CASSLGTSWEQYF
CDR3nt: TGTGCCAGCAGTTTGGGGACTAGTTGGGAGCAGTACTTC

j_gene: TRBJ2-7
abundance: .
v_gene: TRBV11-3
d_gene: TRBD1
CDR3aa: CASSARDREENEQYF
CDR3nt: TGTGCCAGCAGCGCCCGGGACAGGGAAGAAAACGAGCAGTACTTC